One sample yielded the 3 T cell receptor beta chains listed below, sequenced in a study of early T cells in non-severe SARS-CoV-2 infection. TCRdb re-analysed the 5' RACE reads in MiXCR, keeping a single row per CDR3 protein. The sample carries 60,000 to 85,000 distinct CDR3 sequences, 15% to 19% recorded once. Specimen: whole blood. Source of these receptors: an adult who was a healthcare worker with PCR-confirmed SARS-CoV-2 infection or an uninfected control (not recorded which).

J is TRBJ2-7 and V is TRBV7-2, with D perhaps matching TRBD2 (5 bases). Germline V gene lookup returns CDR1 SGHTA and CDR2 FQGNSA. The CDR3 spans 11 residues. The V end was cut by 5 bases, the J end by 10 bases, with 12 bases between. In DNA form, the CDR3 reads TGTGCCAGCAGCCCAGCGGTGGCACAGTACTTC. This encodes CASSPAVAQYF.

This rearrangement joins TRBV7-2 to TRBJ2-5; TRBD2 matches at 10 bases. The junction had 2 bases not matched to a gene; V was cut back by 0 bases and J by 4 bases. The CDR3 is 15 amino acids. In germline, CDR1 is SGHTA, CDR2 FQGNSA. CDR3 loop: CASSLAASGRETQYF. The CDR3 DNA reads TGTGCCAGCAGCTTAGCGGCTAGCGGGAGAGAGACCCAGTACTTC.

This clonotype was seen more than once but under ten times. This sequence joins TRBV7-9 and TRBJ2-3; D not certain. V was clipped by 3 bases and J by 2 bases, with 9 bases between them. The CDR3 runs 14 residues. Germline CDR1 SEHNR, CDR2 FQNEAQ (reference sequence). The CDR3 loop reads CASSFETYTDTQYF. As DNA, the CDR3 is TGTGCCAGCAGCTTCGAGACTTACACAGATACGCAGTATTTT.